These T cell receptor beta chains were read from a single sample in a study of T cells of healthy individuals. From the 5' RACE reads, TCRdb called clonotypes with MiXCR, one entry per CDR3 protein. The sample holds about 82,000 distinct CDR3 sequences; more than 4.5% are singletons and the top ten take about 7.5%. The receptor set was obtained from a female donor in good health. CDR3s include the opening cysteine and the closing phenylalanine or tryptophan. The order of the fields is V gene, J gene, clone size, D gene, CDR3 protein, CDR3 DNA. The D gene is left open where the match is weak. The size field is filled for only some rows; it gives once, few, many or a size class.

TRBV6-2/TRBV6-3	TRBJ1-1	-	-	CASSYGLLQKNTEAFF	TGTGCCAGCAGTTATGGGCTTTTACAGAAGAACACTGAAGCTTTCTTT
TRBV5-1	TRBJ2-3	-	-	CASSFRVGRRGTDTQYF	TGCGCCAGCAGCTTCAGGGTAGGACGTCGAGGCACAGATACGCAGTATTTT
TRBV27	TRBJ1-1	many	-	CASSLEGGTAFF	TGTGCCAGCAGTTTAGAGGGGGGGACGGCTTTCTTT
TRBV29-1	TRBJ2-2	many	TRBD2	CSVLRTSGRAFGGELFF	TGCAGCGTCCTCCGGACTAGCGGGAGGGCCTTTGGCGGGGAGCTGTTTTTT
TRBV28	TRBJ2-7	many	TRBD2	CASSHSRTSSGEQYF	TGTGCCAGCAGTCATTCCCGGACTAGTTCGGGCGAGCAGTACTTC
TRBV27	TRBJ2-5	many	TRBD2	CASSFPTSGSETQYF	TGTGCCAGCAGTTTTCCGACTAGCGGGAGTGAGACCCAGTACTTC
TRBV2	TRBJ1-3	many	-	CASSGGLGNTIYF	TGTGCCAGCAGTGGAGGACTGGGAAACACCATATATTTT
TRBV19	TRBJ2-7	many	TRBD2	CASSPDLAGASYEQYF	TGTGCCAGTAGCCCCGATCTAGCGGGAGCCTCCTACGAGCAGTACTTC
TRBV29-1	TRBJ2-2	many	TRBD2	CSVGLAANTGELFF	TGCAGCGTGGGACTAGCCGCGAACACCGGGGAGCTGTTTTTT
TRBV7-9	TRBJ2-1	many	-	CASSLGPIWFF	TGTGCCAGCAGCTTAGGTCCCATTTGGTTCTTC
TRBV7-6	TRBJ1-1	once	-	CASSPSRVDTEAFF	TGTGCCAGCAGCCCAAGCCGGGTGGACACTGAAGCTTTCTTT
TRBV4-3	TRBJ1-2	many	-	CASSQELTGYGYTF	TGCGCCAGCAGCCAGGAACTTACAGGCTATGGCTACACCTTC
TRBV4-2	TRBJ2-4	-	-	CASSQDSGGNIQYF	TGTGCCAGCAGCCAAGATTCAGGTGGCAACATTCAGTACTTC
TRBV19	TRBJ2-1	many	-	CASSIWGGTPNNEQFF	TGTGCCAGTAGTATATGGGGCGGGACCCCAAACAATGAGCAGTTCTTC
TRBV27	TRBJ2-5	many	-	CASSGSAHSETQYF	TGTGCCAGCAGCGGGAGTGCCCACTCCGAGACCCAGTACTTC
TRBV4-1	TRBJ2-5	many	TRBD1	CASSQDRAAGGSRETQYF	TGCGCCAGCAGCCAAGATAGGGCGGCAGGGGGTTCGCGTGAGACCCAGTACTTC
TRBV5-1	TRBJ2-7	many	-	CASSAPRGSFYEQYF	TGCGCCAGCAGCGCTCCGCGAGGCAGTTTCTACGAGCAGTACTTC
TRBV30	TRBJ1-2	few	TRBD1	CAWSSETGRNYGYTF	TGTGCCTGGAGTTCGGAGACAGGGAGGAACTATGGCTACACCTTC
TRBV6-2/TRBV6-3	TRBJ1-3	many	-	CASTQGRVSGNTIYF	TGTGCCAGCACCCAAGGTAGAGTCTCTGGAAACACCATATATTTT
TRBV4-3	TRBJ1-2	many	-	CASSQDSYGYTF	TGCGCCAGCAGCCAAGACAGCTATGGCTACACCTTC
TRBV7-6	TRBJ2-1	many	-	CASSLPNRTAKGDNEQFF	TGTGCCAGCAGCTTACCCAACCGGACAGCCAAAGGGGACAATGAGCAGTTCTTC
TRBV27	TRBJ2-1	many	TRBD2	CASSLWLAGVYEQFF	TGTGCCAGCAGTTTATGGCTAGCGGGAGTTTATGAGCAGTTCTTC
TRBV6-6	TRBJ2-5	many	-	CASSYRRQLQETQYF	TGTGCCAGCAGTTACCGGCGACAGCTACAAGAGACCCAGTACTTC
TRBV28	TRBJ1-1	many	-	CASSLGVTSTEAFF	TGTGCCAGCAGTTTGGGGGTTACGAGCACTGAAGCTTTCTTT
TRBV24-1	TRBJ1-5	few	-	CATSDLISNQPQHF	TGTGCCACCAGTGATTTGATTAGCAATCAGCCCCAGCATTTT
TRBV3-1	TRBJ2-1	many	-	CASSQGPGSEQFF	TGTGCCAGCAGCCAGGGGCCCGGATCTGAGCAGTTCTTC
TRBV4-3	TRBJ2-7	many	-	CASSQDPGSTNSYEQYF	TGCGCCAGCAGCCAAGATCCGGGATCGACGAACTCCTACGAGCAGTACTTC
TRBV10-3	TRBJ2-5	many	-	CAISEPSTQETQYF	TGTGCCATCAGTGAGCCTAGTACTCAAGAGACCCAGTACTTC
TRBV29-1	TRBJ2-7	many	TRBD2	CSVGRLAGGSLYF	TGCAGCGTTGGAAGACTAGCGGGAGGCTCGTTGTACTTC
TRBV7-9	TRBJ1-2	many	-	CASSLGGAHSDGYTF	TGTGCCAGCAGCTTAGGGGGCGCGCACTCAGATGGCTACACCTTC
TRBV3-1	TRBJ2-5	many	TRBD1	CASSQGGTGTRTQYF	TGTGCCAGCAGCCAAGGGGGGACAGGAACGCGGACCCAGTACTTC
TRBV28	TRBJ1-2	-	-	CASSFPSFRYTF	TGTGCCAGCAGTTTCCCCAGCTTTCGATACACCTTC
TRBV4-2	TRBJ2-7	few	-	CASSQSERAYEQYF	TGTGCCAGCAGCCAAAGTGAGCGGGCCTACGAGCAGTACTTC
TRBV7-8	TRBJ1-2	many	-	CASSLSAGSNYGYTF	TGTGCCAGCAGCTTATCGGCAGGTTCTAACTATGGCTACACCTTC
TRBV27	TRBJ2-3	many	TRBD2	CASSFNPIGTRAKDTQYF	TGTGCCAGCAGTTTCAATCCGATAGGGACTAGGGCAAAAGATACGCAGTATTTT
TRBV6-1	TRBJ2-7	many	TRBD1	CASSKTRDRVVYEQYF	TGTGCCAGCAGTAAGACCCGGGACAGGGTTGTCTACGAGCAGTACTTC
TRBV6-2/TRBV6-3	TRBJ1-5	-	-	CASSGQNQPQHF	TGTGCCAGCAGTGGTCAAAATCAGCCCCAGCATTTT
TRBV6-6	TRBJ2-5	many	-	CASSYSSQETQYF	TGTGCCAGCAGTTACTCGAGCCAAGAGACCCAGTACTTC
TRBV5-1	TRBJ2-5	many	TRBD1	CASSGKGQRQETQYF	TGCGCCAGCAGCGGTAAGGGACAGCGCCAAGAGACCCAGTACTTC
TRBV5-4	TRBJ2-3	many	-	CASTLENGPQDTQYF	TGTGCCAGCACCCTAGAAAATGGGCCGCAAGATACGCAGTATTTT
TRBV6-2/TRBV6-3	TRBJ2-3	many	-	CASRTGTTTDTQYF	TGTGCCAGCAGGACCGGGACCACAACAGATACGCAGTATTTT
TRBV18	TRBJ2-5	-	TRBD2	CASSPPAGREETQYF	TGTGCCAGCTCACCACCGGCAGGGAGGGAAGAGACCCAGTACTTC
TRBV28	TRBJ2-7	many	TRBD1	CASSFIGQGSYEQYF	TGTGCCAGCAGTTTTATTGGACAGGGTTCCTACGAGCAGTACTTC
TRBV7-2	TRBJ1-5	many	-	CASRLAGLSNQPQHF	TGTGCCAGCAGGCTCGCTGGGCTTAGCAATCAGCCCCAGCATTTT
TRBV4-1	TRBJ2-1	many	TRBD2	CASSQASYGTSGSSYNEQFF	TGCGCCAGCAGCCAAGCTAGTTACGGGACTAGCGGGAGCTCCTACAATGAGCAGTTCTTC
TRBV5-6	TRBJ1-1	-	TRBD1	CASSSQDREKPEAFF	TGTGCCAGCAGCTCGCAGGACAGGGAAAAACCTGAAGCTTTCTTT
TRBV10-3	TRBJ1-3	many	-	CAISDRSSNSGNTIYF	TGTGCCATCAGTGATCGGTCGTCTAACTCTGGAAACACCATATATTTT
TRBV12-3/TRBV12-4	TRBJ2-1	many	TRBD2	CASSPGSSGRNEQFF	TGTGCCAGCAGTCCAGGGTCTAGCGGGAGGAATGAGCAGTTCTTC
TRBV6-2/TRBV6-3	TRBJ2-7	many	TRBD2	CASRSSGRTYEQYF	TGTGCCAGCAGATCTAGCGGTAGAACCTACGAGCAGTACTTC
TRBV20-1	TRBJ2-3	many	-	CSASLGLPFGTDTQYF	TGCAGTGCTAGTTTGGGGCTACCGTTCGGGACAGATACGCAGTATTTT
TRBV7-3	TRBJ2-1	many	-	CASSPLGAINEQFF	TGTGCCAGCAGCCCGCTGGGTGCGATCAATGAGCAGTTCTTC
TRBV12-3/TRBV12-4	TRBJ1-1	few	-	CASSPSFTEAFF	TGTGCCAGCAGTCCGTCATTCACTGAAGCTTTCTTT
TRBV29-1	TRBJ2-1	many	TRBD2	CSVGSGIYNEQFF	TGCAGCGTTGGCAGCGGGATTTACAATGAGCAGTTCTTC
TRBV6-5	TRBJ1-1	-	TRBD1	CASSYQGQGNTEAFF	TGTGCCAGCAGTTACCAGGGACAGGGGAACACTGAAGCTTTCTTT